This is a list of T cell receptor beta chains from one sample in a study of T cell responses to AZD1222 COVID-19 vaccine. Clones were sequenced by immunoSEQ multiplex PCR, and TCRdb holds only the in-frame ones, with some missing. The table lists some 140,000 clones, about 93% of them singletons. Here the sequenced sample was peripheral blood, taken on day 0 of AZD1222 vaccination. The source of these receptors is an adult in good health. CDR3s include the opening cysteine and the closing phenylalanine or tryptophan. A D gene is named only where the DNA matches it firmly. Where a row states a size, it is once, few, many or the class of an expanded clone; other rows omit it.

j_call	cdr3_length	clone_size	d_call	v_call	cdr3_aa	cdr3_nt
TRBJ1-2	15	NA	NA	TRBV4-1	CASSQYQSTNYGYTF	TGCGCCAGCAGCCAGTATCAATCAACTAACTATGGCTACACCTTC
TRBJ2-5	15	NA	TRBD1	TRBV4-1	CASSPGTGNRETQYF	TGCGCCAGCAGCCCCGGGACAGGGAATAGGGAGACCCAGTACTTC
TRBJ2-7	15	NA	NA	TRBV6-2/TRBV6-3	CASSYRGKSSYEQYF	TGTGCCAGCAGTTACCGGGGGAAGAGCTCCTACGAGCAGTACTTC
TRBJ1-1	15	NA	TRBD1	TRBV6-1	CASSDRGRRVTEAFF	TGTGCCAGCAGTGACAGGGGGCGTAGGGTCACTGAAGCTTTCTTT
TRBJ2-7	14	NA	NA	TRBV12-2	CASRAKGLRNEQYF	TGTGCAAGTCGCGCCAAGGGGCTTAGGAACGAGCAGTACTTC
TRBJ1-2	15	NA	NA	TRBV4-3	CASSQVRPGNYGYTF	TGCGCCAGCAGCCAAGTGAGGCCAGGAAACTATGGCTACACCTTC
TRBJ2-7	13	once	NA	TRBV2	CASSVLKSYEQYF	TGTGCCAGCAGTGTCCTAAAATCGTACGAGCAGTACTTC
TRBJ1-6	11	NA	NA	TRBV6-5	CASSYSKSLHF	TGTGCCAGCAGTTACTCGAAATCCCTCCACTTT
TRBJ2-7	12	NA	NA	TRBV7-3	CASSLNGDEQYF	TGTGCCAGCAGCCTCAACGGGGACGAGCAGTACTTC
TRBJ1-1	13	NA	NA	TRBV27	CASSYRSTSEAFF	TGTGCCAGCAGTTACCGATCCACGAGCGAAGCTTTCTTT
TRBJ2-5	12	NA	NA	TRBV5-1	CASSFNQETQYF	TGCGCCAGCAGCTTCAATCAAGAGACCCAGTACTTC
TRBJ1-1	14	once	NA	TRBV3-1/TRBV3-2	CASSERGDGTEAFF	TGTGCCAGCAGCGAACGGGGGGATGGAACTGAAGCTTTCTTT
TRBJ1-6	13	NA	NA	TRBV5-1	CASSLDLNSPLHF	TGCGCCAGCAGCTTGGATTTAAATTCACCCCTCCACTTT
TRBJ2-3	16	NA	NA	TRBV5-6	CASRPKTGSNTDTQYF	TGTGCCAGCAGGCCAAAGACGGGATCCAACACAGATACGCAGTATTTT
TRBJ1-2	18	NA	TRBD1	TRBV19	CASSATSVQRDRDYGYTF	TGTGCCAGTAGCGCGACATCCGTACAAAGGGACAGAGACTATGGCTACACCTTC
TRBJ2-2	16	once	TRBD1	TRBV12-5	CASGSPDRGRAGELFF	TGTGCTAGTGGTTCACCGGACAGGGGCAGGGCCGGGGAGCTGTTTTTT
TRBJ1-1	14	NA	NA	TRBV28	CASSPGTANTEAFF	TGTGCCAGCAGTCCTGGGACGGCCAACACTGAAGCTTTCTTT
TRBJ1-6	15	NA	NA	TRBV9	CASSVEAAGNSPLHF	TGTGCCAGCAGCGTAGAGGCCGCGGGTAATTCACCCCTCCACTTT
TRBJ1-6	16	NA	NA	TRBV6-6	CASRAGPAVTFQPLHF	TGTGCCAGCAGGGCCGGCCCGGCAGTGACCTTTCAACCCCTCCACTTT
TRBJ2-7	15	NA	TRBD2	TRBV30	CAWSFGGGMAYEQYF	TGTGCCTGGAGCTTCGGGGGGGGTATGGCCTACGAGCAGTACTTC
TRBJ1-3	16	once	NA	TRBV2	CASRGFGTGSGNTIYF	TGTGCCAGCAGAGGATTCGGGACGGGCTCTGGAAACACCATATATTTT
TRBJ2-3	16	once	TRBD2	TRBV29-1	CSAKRGLAARTDTQYF	TGCAGCGCAAAACGGGGACTAGCGGCTAGGACAGATACGCAGTATTTT
TRBJ2-3	16	once	NA	TRBV5-1	CASSSGGDWEVGTQYF	TGCGCCAGCAGCTCTGGAGGGGACTGGGAGGTTGGTACGCAGTATTTT
TRBJ1-2	15	NA	NA	TRBV19	CASSIAGAGNYGYTF	TGTGCCAGTAGTATAGCGGGGGCTGGGAACTATGGCTACACCTTC
TRBJ1-1	13	NA	TRBD1	TRBV29-1	CSVDASGGLEAFF	TGCAGCGTTGATGCATCAGGGGGTCTTGAAGCTTTCTTT
TRBJ2-2	14	NA	NA	TRBV5-1	CASSFGGATGELFF	TGCGCCAGCAGCTTTGGAGGGGCCACCGGGGAGCTGTTTTTT
TRBJ2-1	15	NA	TRBD2	TRBV5-1	CASSFFSGIYNEQFF	TGCGCCAGCAGCTTTTTCAGCGGGATCTACAATGAGCAGTTCTTC
TRBJ1-2	14	once	NA	TRBV7-9	CASSLSDGIRGYTF	TGTGCCAGCAGCCTTTCCGACGGGATACGGGGCTACACCTTC
TRBJ1-1	11	NA	NA	TRBV5-1	CASKENTEAFF	TGCGCCAGCAAAGAGAACACTGAAGCTTTCTTT
TRBJ2-7	14	NA	NA	TRBV18	CASSPPGLGYEQYF	TGTGCCAGCTCACCACCCGGATTAGGCTACGAGCAGTACTTC
TRBJ1-1	13	NA	TRBD1	TRBV28	CASTPRGHGEAFF	TGTGCCAGCACCCCCAGGGGGCATGGTGAAGCTTTCTTT
TRBJ2-3	15	NA	TRBD1	TRBV5-1	CASRTGGGGTDTQYF	TGCGCCAGCAGGACAGGGGGCGGGGGCACAGATACGCAGTATTTT
TRBJ1-6	13	NA	NA	TRBV27	CASSPRGNSPLHF	TGTGCCAGCAGTCCACGAGGAAATTCACCCCTCCACTTT
TRBJ1-2	13	few	NA	TRBV11-2	CASSLDRARGYTF	TGTGCCAGCAGCTTAGATAGGGCCAGGGGCTACACCTTC
TRBJ2-7	15	NA	TRBD1	TRBV30	CAWSRSDRDGDEQYF	TGTGCCTGGAGTCGCTCGGACAGGGATGGTGACGAGCAGTACTTC
TRBJ2-4	24	NA	TRBD2	TRBV5-1	CASSLRAGGGFKPLYVKAKNIQYF	TGCGCCAGCAGCTTGAGAGCGGGGGGCGGCTTTAAGCCGTTATACGTTAAAGCCAAAAACATTCAGTACTTC
TRBJ1-2	15	NA	TRBD1	TRBV2	CASSVKGAGGYGYTF	TGTGCCAGCAGTGTAAAGGGGGCAGGAGGCTATGGCTACACCTTC
TRBJ2-5	15	NA	TRBD1	TRBV11-1	CASSLVRGIEETQYF	TGTGCCAGCAGCTTAGTCAGGGGGATTGAGGAGACCCAGTACTTC
TRBJ1-2	14	NA	NA	TRBV6-5	CASSYRASNYGYTF	TGTGCCAGCAGTTACAGGGCCTCTAACTATGGCTACACCTTC
TRBJ2-6	17	NA	NA	TRBV5-4	CATDPSDGSSGANVLTF	TGTGCCACCGACCCCTCGGACGGCAGCTCTGGGGCCAACGTCCTGACTTTC
TRBJ1-2	15	NA	TRBD1	TRBV27	CASSLSTGDPYGYTF	TGTGCCAGCAGTTTATCGACAGGGGATCCCTATGGCTACACCTTC
TRBJ2-3	15	NA	NA	TRBV5-1	CASSFGRASTDTQYF	TGCGCCAGCAGCTTTGGCAGGGCAAGCACAGATACGCAGTATTTT
TRBJ1-4	15	NA	TRBD1	TRBV28	CASSSTGEVEEKLFF	TGTGCCAGCAGCTCCACAGGGGAGGTAGAAGAAAAACTGTTTTTT
TRBJ1-1	14	NA	NA	TRBV3-1/TRBV3-2	CASSQDLGSTEAFF	TGTGCCAGCAGCCAAGATCTCGGGTCCACTGAAGCTTTCTTT
TRBJ2-1	16	NA	TRBD2	TRBV28	CASSLFLAGSYNEQFF	TGTGCCAGCAGTTTATTTCTAGCGGGCTCCTACAATGAGCAGTTCTTC